The rows below give T cell receptor beta chains drawn from one sample of a study of T cell responses to AZD1222 COVID-19 vaccine. Method: immunoSEQ multiplex PCR; TCRdb's copy keeps in-frame clones and lacks some. The table shows some 130,000 clones, with roughly 85% occurring only once. Sequenced here: peripheral blood, sampled 28 days after the second dose of the MenACWY control vaccine. Every receptor here comes from an adult who received the MenACWY meningococcal vaccine as a control. The CDR3 runs from the conserved cysteine through the conserved F or W. A D gene is named only where the DNA matches it firmly. The listing skips clone size in some rows; elsewhere it reads once, few, many or a size class.

D	size	V	J	CDR3	DNA
NA	NA	TRBV6-2/TRBV6-3	TRBJ1-5	CASSYGPYSNQPQHF	TGTGCCAGCAGTTACGGGCCGTATAGCAATCAGCCCCAGCATTTT
NA	NA	TRBV19	TRBJ1-3	CASSIDGEFGNTIYF	TGTGCCAGTAGTATAGACGGGGAATTTGGAAACACCATATATTTT
TRBD1	NA	TRBV7-9	TRBJ1-5	CASSRTGDQPQHF	TGTGCCAGCAGTAGGACAGGGGATCAGCCCCAGCATTTT
NA	few	TRBV15	TRBJ2-1	CATSREMGRPEDEQFF	TGTGCCACCAGCAGAGAAATGGGACGACCCGAGGATGAGCAGTTCTTC
NA	NA	TRBV13	TRBJ2-6	CASTDDLSGANVLTF	TGTGCCAGCACCGACGATCTCTCTGGGGCCAACGTCCTGACTTTC
TRBD2	NA	TRBV5-1	TRBJ2-1	CASSTGLAGFNEQFF	TGCGCCAGCAGCACGGGACTAGCGGGATTCAATGAGCAGTTCTTC
TRBD1	few	TRBV18	TRBJ2-4	CASSPPGQPKNIQYF	TGTGCCAGCTCACCACCGGGACAGCCCAAAAACATTCAGTACTTC
NA	NA	TRBV16	TRBJ2-7	CASSQSAGRTYEQYF	TGTGCCAGCAGCCAATCCGCAGGGCGAACCTACGAGCAGTACTTC
NA	NA	TRBV6-2/TRBV6-3	TRBJ2-3	CASSFPYRGPTDTQYF	TGTGCCAGCAGTTTTCCCTACCGGGGCCCCACAGATACGCAGTATTTT
NA	NA	TRBV24-1	TRBJ1-2	CATSDSRAGKAHYGYTF	TGTGCCACCAGTGACTCCCGGGCAGGGAAGGCACACTATGGCTACACCTTC
NA	NA	TRBV19	TRBJ2-3	CASSIGQTAGTQYF	TGTGCCAGTAGTATAGGACAGACGGCCGGTACGCAGTATTTT
NA	NA	TRBV29-1	TRBJ2-1	CSVEKTVAYNEQFF	TGCAGCGTTGAAAAAACGGTCGCCTACAATGAGCAGTTCTTC